Listed here are 32 T cell receptor beta chains from one sample, sequenced in a study of T cell changes during pregnancy in multiple sclerosis. Profiled with immunoSEQ multiplex PCR; TCRdb holds only in-frame clones, not every one. The table records tens of thousands of clones, 92% of them present only once. This material consisted of peripheral blood, taken in the second trimester of pregnancy. These receptors originate from a female donor in good health, enrolled as a control in a pregnancy study.

This chain uses TRBV14 with TRBJ1-2; TRBD1 matches at 8 bases. J was trimmed by 4 bases and V by 4 bases; bases with no gene match: 5. The length of the CDR3 is 14 residues. The germline V gene has CDR1 SGHDN and CDR2 FVKESK. The CDR3 sequence is CASSPGTGPYGYTF. The CDR3, as DNA: TGTGCCAGCAGCCCGGGGACAGGCCCCTATGGCTACACCTTC.

Judged by abundance, this clone is medium-sized. J is TRBJ2-1 and V is TRBV4-2; D might be TRBD1 (6 bases). The germline V gene encodes CDR1 LGHNA and CDR2 YNFKEQ. This CDR3 has 15 amino acids. Trimming left V 0 bases short and J 3 bases short, with 9 bases between. Here the CDR3 DNA reads TGTGCCAGCAGCCAAGAGATAGGGGGCTACAATGAGCAGTTCTTC. This codes for CASSQEIGGYNEQFF.

The chain uses TRBV27 and TRBJ2-2; TRBD2 agrees at 8 bases. This CDR3 has 17 amino acids. Germline V gene lookup returns CDR1 MNHEY and CDR2 SMNVEV (reference sequence). J lost 1 base, V lost 7 bases, and 11 bases had no gene match. The CDR3 here is CASTPLGGRWNTGELFF. In nucleotides, the CDR3 is TGTGCCAGCACCCCTCTCGGCGGGAGGTGGAACACCGGGGAGCTGTTTTTT.

The chain is built from TRBV6-1 and TRBJ1-5, with D perhaps TRBD1 (5 bases). The germline V gene encodes CDR1 MNHNS and CDR2 SASEGT. Trimming took 1 base from V and 2 from J, leaving 12 bases between them. The CDR3 is 16 amino acids. CDR3 in DNA: TGTGCCAGCAGTGAAGGGGCAGGGTTGGGCAATCAGCCCCAGCATTTT. Protein product: CASSEGAGLGNQPQHF.

The chain couples TRBV28 to TRBJ2-2; 13 nucleotides line up with TRBD2. The CDR3 covers 15 residues. Trimming removed 6 bases from V and 4 bases from J; junction bases left unmatched: 2. Germline lookup yields CDR1 MDHEN and CDR2 SYDVKM. CDR3 bases: TGTGCCAGCAGACTAGCGGGAGGGATCACCGGGGAGCTGTTTTTT. This translates into CASRLAGGITGELFF.

A single count supports this clone. This chain connects TRBV6-4 to TRBJ2-3; 12 bases align to TRBD2. The V segment lost 8 bases and the J segment 6 bases; nucleotides outside the gene matches: 9. The CDR3 is 15 residues long. Germline assignment: CDR1 MRHNA and CDR2 SNTAGT. CDR3 nucleotides: TGTGCCAGCTCGCCTAGCGGGGGGGCGAGCGATACGCAGTATTTT. Its translation is CASSPSGGASDTQYF.

The V gene is TRBV27, the J gene TRBJ1-2; 12 nucleotides align to TRBD1. V dropped 6 bases and J dropped 6; count of bases not matched to a gene: 8. Germline assignment: CDR1 MNHEY and CDR2 SMNVEV (reference sequence). The CDR3 totals 15 residues. The chain's CDR3 is CASSRPGQGANGYTF. For the CDR3, the DNA is TGTGCCAGCAGCCGGCCGGGACAGGGGGCTAATGGCTACACCTTC.

J is TRBJ1-5 and V is TRBV30; D might be TRBD1 (5 bases). Trimming shortened V by 0 bases and J by 4 bases, and 7 bases separated the two germline ends. Per germline, CDR1 GTSNPN and CDR2 SVGIG (reference sequence). This CDR3 is built from 13 residues. The CDR3 spells CAWSVQGNQPQHF. Here the CDR3 DNA reads TGTGCCTGGAGTGTTCAGGGAAATCAGCCCCAGCATTTT.

The chain combines TRBV5-1 with TRBJ1-2; the match to TRBD1 covers 11 bases. The V gene end was trimmed by 3 bases and the J gene end by 10 bases; junction bases not matched to a gene: 8. The CDR3 length is 14 residues. Germline values: CDR1 SGHRS, CDR2 YFSETQ. The CDR3 DNA is TGCGCCAGCAGCTCTTGGACAGGGGGCTTCGACTACACCTTC. It yields the protein CASSSWTGGFDYTF.

A note on this clone: At one end, the junction sequence differs from germline, possibly due to a read error. The chain recombines TRBV7-8 with TRBJ2-1; D may be TRBD2 (6 bases). The germline V gene encodes CDR1 SGHVS and CDR2 FQNEAQ. The CDR3 is made up of 12 amino acids. The CDR3 here is CASSLVAGHAVF. The CDR3, as DNA: TGTGCCAGCAGCTTAGTTGCGGGGCACGCGGTCTTC. Full variable domain (missing parts from reference TRBV7-8 and TRBJ2-1): GAGVSQSPRYKVAKRGQDVALRCDPISGHVSLFWYQQALGQGPEFLTYFQNEAQLDKSGLPSDRFFAERPEGSVSTLKIQRTQQEDSAVYLCASSLVAGHAVFGPGTRLTVL.

The table lists this clone with a count of one. This rearrangement joins TRBV7-8 to TRBJ2-1, with 11 bases lining up with TRBD2. Looked up from germline, CDR1 is SGHVS and CDR2 is FQNEAQ. V gave up 0 bases and J gave up 2 bases; unmatched junction bases: 0. The CDR3 totals 16 residues. This CDR3 is CASSLASGGAYNEQFF. CDR3 in DNA: TGTGCCAGCAGCTTAGCTAGCGGGGGGGCCTACAATGAGCAGTTCTTC. Full variable domain (rest looked up from reference TRBV7-8 and TRBJ2-1): GAGVSQSPRYKVAKRGQDVALRCDPISGHVSLFWYQQALGQGPEFLTYFQNEAQLDKSGLPSDRFFAERPEGSVSTLKIQRTQQEDSAVYLCASSLASGGAYNEQFFGPGTRLTVL.

This clone was counted a few times. The J gene is TRBJ1-1, the V gene TRBV30, with 7 nucleotides matching TRBD1. With V trimmed by 1 base and J by 6 bases, 8 bases remained unmatched. The CDR3 extends over 14 amino acids. Germline CDR1 and CDR2: GTSNPN and SVGIG (reference sequence). The CDR3 reads CAWSAGGSIAEAFF. The CDR3 DNA reads as TGTGCCTGGAGTGCAGGGGGAAGCATTGCTGAAGCTTTCTTT.

The V call is TRBV5-5, the J call TRBJ1-1, with unresolved D. Germline V gene sequence: CDR1 SGHKS, CDR2 YYEKEE (reference sequence). CDR3 length equals 12 residues. V shed 4 bases and J shed 1 base, with 5 bases lying between them. CDR3 DNA: TGTGCCAGCAGCCAGGCGAACACTGAAGCTTTCTTT. Amino acids: CASSQANTEAFF.

The chain is built from TRBV30 and TRBJ2-3; 8 bases are shared with TRBD2. CDR3 length: 15 residues. V was pared by 3 bases and J by 2 bases, with 7 bases of the junction left unmatched. Germline V CDR1 and CDR2: GTSNPN, SVGIG (reference sequence). Here the CDR3 DNA reads TGTGCCTGGAGGTCGAGCGGGGGAATCACAGATACGCAGTATTTT. Protein product: CAWRSSGGITDTQYF.

The chain is built from TRBV11-2 and TRBJ2-3, with 7 bases lining up with TRBD2. V was clipped by 5 bases and J by 3 bases; unmatched bases: 8. This CDR3 region has 15 residues. From germline, CDR1 is SGHAT and CDR2 FQNNGV. This CDR3 is CASSIGAGWTDTQYF. DNA of the CDR3: TGTGCCAGCAGCATAGGAGCGGGATGGACAGATACGCAGTATTTT.

This rearrangement joins TRBV28 to TRBJ2-7, with TRBD1 matching 7 bases. V lost 6 bases and J lost 0; bases outside the gene matches: 11. Germline loops: CDR1 MDHEN, CDR2 SYDVKM. This CDR3 region has 16 residues. CDR3 in DNA: TGTGCCAGCAGGCCCCGTAGGGGGCCTACCTCCTACGAGCAGTACTTC. It specifies CASRPRRGPTSYEQYF.

This sequence joins TRBV18 and TRBJ1-1, with a possible D match to TRBD1 (6 bases). Germline CDR1 KGHSH, CDR2 LQKENI. The CDR3 runs to 13 residues. The V end was cut by 2 bases, the J end by 4 bases, with 8 bases between. The CDR3 here is CASSPGGLTEAFF. The DNA for the CDR3 is TGTGCCAGCTCACCAGGGGGCCTCACTGAAGCTTTCTTT.

This clone was recorded once. This rearrangement joins TRBV10-3 to TRBJ1-2; 9 bases are shared with TRBD1. With V trimmed by 4 bases and J by 0 bases, 6 bases remained unmatched. In germline, CDR1 is ENHRY, CDR2 SYGVKD. The CDR3 loop spans 16 amino acids. CDR3 protein: CAISAETGGSNYGYTF. In DNA form, the CDR3 reads TGTGCCATCAGTGCCGAGACAGGGGGTTCTAACTATGGCTACACCTTC.

The rearrangement links TRBV5-1 to TRBJ2-7; 7 bases fit TRBD1. CDR1 and CDR2 (germline): SGHRS, YFSETQ. Losses at the gene ends were 0 bases for V and 2 bases for J; bases not matched to a gene: 8. The CDR3 contains 16 residues. CDR3 nucleotides: TGCGCCAGCAGCTTGGCGGTGAGAGGGGGCCCCTACGAGCAGTACTTC. Translated: CASSLAVRGGPYEQYF.

The chain is built from TRBV18 and TRBJ2-7, with 7 bases that match TRBD2. There are 15 residues in the CDR3. V was pared by 6 bases and J by 6 bases, with 14 bases of the junction left unmatched. Germline V lookup: CDR1 KGHSH, CDR2 LQKENI. The CDR3 DNA is TGTGCCAGCTCTTCCCGGGGCGGGAGTCAATCCGAGCAGTACTTC. Protein product: CASSSRGGSQSEQYF. The variable domain in full, with the rest retrieved from reference TRBV18 and TRBJ2-7, is NAGVMQNPRHLVRRRGQEARLRCSPMKGHSHVYWYRQLPEEGLKFMVYLQKENIIDESGMPKERFSAEFPKEGPSILRIQQVVRGDSAAYFCASSSRGGSQSEQYFGPGTRLTVT.

This sequence joins TRBV7-2 and TRBJ2-1, with D possibly TRBD1 on 5 matching bases. Trimming pared 3 bases from V and 6 bases from J, leaving 9 bases between. CDR1 SGHTA and CDR2 FQGNSA come from the germline V gene. The CDR3 is 13 residues long. CDR3 in DNA: TGTGCCAGCAGCTTCCAACAGGTCAATGAGCAGTTCTTC. It is translated as CASSFQQVNEQFF.

This chain joins TRBV30 and TRBJ1-1; the D is unclear. CDR3 length: 13 amino acids. V lost 2 bases and J 1 base, leaving 8 bases between the germline ends. The germline V gene encodes CDR1 GTSNPN and CDR2 SVGIG (reference sequence). DNA of the CDR3: TGTGCCTGGAGTATACACCGGAACACTGAAGCTTTCTTT. This sequence encodes CAWSIHRNTEAFF.

The sample holds a few counts of this clone. This chain links TRBV7-9 with TRBJ1-1, with D unclear. CDR3 length: 12 residues. The germline CDR1 and CDR2 sequences are SEHNR and FQNEAQ (reference sequence). Trimming left V 4 bases short and J 8 bases short, with 11 bases between. CDR3 residues: CASSSGGPEAFF. The CDR3 DNA is TGTGCCAGCAGCTCCGGAGGCCCAGAAGCTTTCTTT.

This chain uses TRBV27 with TRBJ2-5, with D perhaps matching TRBD2 (6 bases). V was shortened by 6 bases and J by 5 bases, with 19 bases between the two germline ends. The CDR3 contains 15 residues. Germline loops: CDR1 MNHEY, CDR2 SMNVEV (reference sequence). The CDR3 DNA is TGTGCCAGCAGCACCAATAGCGGCCGCGGGGAGACCCAGTACTTC. This gives the protein CASSTNSGRGETQYF.

V gene TRBV7-9 combines with J gene TRBJ1-2, with D perhaps matching TRBD1 (5 bases). Germline CDR1 and CDR2: SEHNR and FQNEAQ (reference sequence). Deletions cut 1 base from V and 2 bases from J, with 11 bases between. The CDR3 has 15 residues. The CDR3 DNA is TGTGCCAGCAGCTTAGGTGGTGGGGCAAACTATGGCTACACCTTC. Translation: CASSLGGGANYGYTF.

The chain combines TRBV27 with TRBJ1-4; maybe TRBD1 (5 bases). CDR1 MNHEY and CDR2 SMNVEV come from the germline V gene (reference sequence). The germline V and J ends were trimmed by 3 bases and 10 bases, with 18 bases remaining between them. The CDR3 has 15 residues. The CDR3 is CASSLVGSGEAKLFF. CDR3 DNA sequence: TGTGCCAGCAGTTTGGTGGGGTCGGGGGAGGCAAAACTGTTTTTT.

The chain joins TRBV27 to TRBJ2-7, with unresolved D. Trimming cost V 2 bases and J 2 bases, with 19 bases left between them. This CDR3 spans 17 amino acids. From germline, CDR1 is MNHEY and CDR2 SMNVEV (reference sequence). CDR3 protein: CASSLKPPNSLPYEQYF. DNA for the CDR3: TGTGCCAGCAGTTTAAAACCCCCGAACTCCTTGCCCTACGAGCAGTACTTC.

This sequence joins TRBV7-2 and TRBJ2-3; TRBD2 matches at 8 bases. V trimming: 5 bases; J trimming: 6 bases; junction bases outside the gene matches: 13. The CDR3 covers 16 residues. Germline values: CDR1 SGHTA, CDR2 FQGNSA. This CDR3 reads CASSPRPGLGRDTQYF. The DNA of the CDR3 is TGTGCCAGCAGCCCCAGGCCGGGACTAGGACGGGATACGCAGTATTTT.

A word on this clone: A much larger clone differs from this one at a single base, so this may be a read error. The chain couples TRBV4-3 to TRBJ2-7; perhaps TRBD2 as D (6 bases). This CDR3 has 15 residues. The germline CDR1 and CDR2 sequences are LGHNA and YSLEER. The V and J ends lost 2 bases and 1 base respectively, with 12 bases between them. The CDR3 DNA is TGCGCCAGCAGCCAACGACTAGTGGAGTCCTACGAGCAGTACTTC. Its translation: CASSQRLVESYEQYF.

CDR3 in amino acids: CASNLSEGARAQETQYF. The CDR3 nucleotides read TGTGCCAGCAACCTCTCCGAGGGGGCCAGAGCCCAAGAGACCCAGTACTTC. The chain uses TRBV6-7 and TRBJ2-5; 7 bases are shared with TRBD1. TRBV6-7 falls under the ORF class, with uncertain function. The CDR3 is made up of 17 amino acids. With 7 bases clipped from V and 1 base from J, the junction kept 15 bases outside the gene matches.

The V call is TRBV9, the J call TRBJ2-7, with TRBD2 matching over 7 bases. CDR1 is SGDLS, CDR2 YYNGEE, per germline. V lost 1 base and J lost 0; bases outside the gene matches: 4. This CDR3 contains 15 residues. CDR3 sequence: CASSVKLASSYEQYF. DNA of the CDR3: TGTGCCAGCAGCGTAAAACTAGCGAGCTCCTACGAGCAGTACTTC.

The chain employs TRBV4-2 and TRBJ1-3, with TRBD1 as a possible D gene (6 bases). The V and J ends lost 3 bases and 2 bases respectively, with 17 bases between them. This CDR3 contains 17 residues. Per germline, CDR1 LGHNA and CDR2 YNFKEQ. CDR3: CASSHPRAGATGNTIYF. The CDR3 DNA is TGTGCCAGCAGCCACCCGAGGGCAGGGGCTACTGGAAACACCATATATTTT.